The rows below give T cell receptor beta chains drawn from one sample of a study of blood T cell repertoires in COVID-19. Clones were read by immunoSEQ multiplex PCR, and TCRdb kept only the in-frame ones, dropping some. The repertoire holds roughly 240,000 clones, around 82% seen once, with approximately 4.5% in the top ten. Sequencing used peripheral blood. Source of these receptors: a woman aged 70 to 79 with acute or convalescent COVID-19. CDR3s include the opening cysteine and the closing phenylalanine or tryptophan. The D gene is left open where the match is weak. Clone size, where shown, is once, few, many, or a class for clones that have expanded.

TRBD1	.	TRBV9	TRBJ2-5	CASSLGQGETQYF	TGTGCCAGCAGCCTCGGACAGGGAGAGACCCAGTACTTC
TRBD1	.	TRBV5-4	TRBJ2-7	CASSSPQGAYEQYF	TGTGCCAGCAGCTCCCCTCAGGGGGCCTACGAGCAGTACTTC
.	once	TRBV19	TRBJ1-6	CASSSGLNSPLHF	TGTGCCAGTAGTTCGGGACTGAATTCACCCCTCCACTTT
TRBD1	.	TRBV7-2	TRBJ1-2	CASSSGTGAEGYTF	TGTGCCAGCAGCTCCGGGACAGGGGCGGAAGGCTACACCTTC
.	.	TRBV12-3/TRBV12-4	TRBJ1-2	CASSLWRTGTTF	TGTGCCAGCAGTTTGTGGAGAACCGGGACAACCTTC
.	once	TRBV27	TRBJ2-7	CASSPQTVLSSYEQYF	TGTGCCAGCAGCCCTCAGACAGTCTTGAGCTCCTACGAGCAGTACTTC
TRBD1	.	TRBV7-9	TRBJ2-7	CASSLNIGTGGYEQYF	TGTGCCAGCAGCCTGAATATCGGGACAGGGGGCTACGAGCAGTACTTC
TRBD1	.	TRBV28	TRBJ1-4	CASRSGTGGEKLFF	TGTGCCAGCAGGTCCGGGACAGGGGGCGAAAAACTGTTTTTT
.	.	TRBV2	TRBJ1-2	CASSENPWRGYGYTF	TGTGCCAGCAGTGAAAACCCGTGGCGCGGCTATGGCTACACCTTC
.	few	TRBV4-3	TRBJ1-1	CASSRGRLGNTEAFF	TGCGCCAGCAGCCGGGGGAGGCTGGGGAACACTGAAGCTTTCTTT
.	.	TRBV4-3	TRBJ1-2	CASSQDRAGGYGYTF	TGCGCCAGCAGCCAAGATCGAGCGGGTGGCTATGGCTACACCTTC
TRBD2	.	TRBV28	TRBJ2-1	CASSGSGTSGGFSYNEQFF	TGTGCCAGCAGTGGCTCCGGGACTAGCGGGGGATTTTCCTACAATGAGCAGTTCTTC
.	.	TRBV3-1/TRBV3-2	TRBJ2-1	CASRLLNNEQFF	TGTGCCAGCAGACTTCTTAACAATGAGCAGTTCTTC
.	.	TRBV10-3	TRBJ1-1	CAISESANTEAFF	TGTGCCATCAGTGAGTCAGCGAACACTGAAGCTTTCTTT
.	.	TRBV5-6	TRBJ1-4	CASSLKIGALNEKLFF	TGTGCCAGCAGCTTAAAGATAGGGGCTTTGAATGAAAAACTGTTTTTT
.	.	TRBV24-1	TRBJ1-2	CATSALGGLGYTF	TGTGCCACCAGTGCCCTCGGGGGGCTCGGCTACACCTTC
.	.	TRBV29-1	TRBJ2-7	CSVDDQGRYEQYF	TGCAGCGTTGACGATCAGGGCCGCTACGAGCAGTACTTC
TRBD2	.	TRBV9	TRBJ2-1	CASSVTGTSEAEQFF	TGTGCCAGCAGCGTAACCGGGACTAGCGAAGCTGAGCAGTTCTTC
TRBD1	.	TRBV2	TRBJ2-2	CASRFDRGDTGELFF	TGTGCCAGCAGATTCGACAGGGGTGACACCGGGGAGCTGTTTTTT
.	.	TRBV5-5	TRBJ1-2	CASSLEGQRGYTF	TGTGCCAGCAGCTTGGAGGGGCAGAGAGGCTACACCTTC
TRBD1	.	TRBV10-3	TRBJ1-2	CAIRAGTDFNYGYTF	TGTGCCATCAGGGCCGGGACAGATTTTAACTATGGCTACACCTTC
TRBD1	.	TRBV2	TRBJ1-6	CASSDDRGENSPLHF	TGTGCCAGCAGTGACGACAGGGGCGAAAATTCACCCCTCCACTTT
TRBD1	.	TRBV27	TRBJ2-5	CASSPGTGPATQYF	TGTGCCAGCAGTCCAGGGACAGGGCCTGCGACCCAGTACTTC
.	.	TRBV19	TRBJ1-1	CASSIGTSQGAFF	TGTGCCAGTAGTATCGGGACAAGCCAGGGAGCTTTCTTT
TRBD2	.	TRBV4-3	TRBJ2-3	CASSQERRRGSTDTQYF	TGCGCCAGCAGCCAAGAGAGGAGGCGGGGGAGCACAGATACGCAGTATTTT
TRBD2	once	TRBV20-1	TRBJ2-7	CSASRDRRTSGFLSYEQYF	TGCAGTGCTAGTCGGGATCGTCGGACTAGCGGATTCCTCTCCTACGAGCAGTACTTC
.	once	TRBV5-8	TRBJ1-5	CASSIAGSVWSNQPQHF	TGTGCCAGCAGCATTGCAGGGTCGGTGTGGAGCAATCAGCCCCAGCATTTT
TRBD1	few	TRBV20-1	TRBJ1-1	CSAPGGYEAFF	TGCAGTGCCCCAGGGGGATATGAAGCTTTCTTT
.	.	TRBV5-5	TRBJ1-5	CASSSLVSTQPQHF	TGTGCCAGCAGCTCCCTTGTGAGCACTCAGCCCCAGCATTTT
TRBD2	once	TRBV10-3	TRBJ2-3	CAISEPTLTSGGRDTQYF	TGTGCCATCAGTGAGCCGACCCTGACTAGCGGGGGAAGAGATACGCAGTATTTT
TRBD1	.	TRBV7-9	TRBJ2-5	CASSRQGQPTETQYF	TGTGCCAGCAGCCGACAGGGACAACCAACGGAGACCCAGTACTTC
.	.	TRBV7-7	TRBJ1-1	CASSLDSGTEAFF	TGTGCTAGCAGCTTAGATTCCGGGACTGAAGCTTTCTTT
TRBD1	.	TRBV7-8	TRBJ1-1	CASSSGTGGARTEAFF	TGTGCCAGCAGCTCCGGGACAGGGGGCGCGAGGACTGAAGCTTTCTTT
.	.	TRBV7-2	TRBJ1-6	CASSFGGYIRNSPLHF	TGTGCCAGCAGTTTTGGCGGCTACATAAGAAATTCACCCCTCCACTTT
.	.	TRBV28	TRBJ1-2	CASSLGAGKGYTF	TGTGCCAGCAGTTTAGGGGCAGGGAAAGGCTACACCTTC
.	.	TRBV5-1	TRBJ1-1	CASSLVRGEAFF	TGCGCCAGCAGCTTGGTCCGGGGTGAAGCTTTCTTT
.	.	TRBV27	TRBJ2-7	CASSFKASGLEQYF	TGTGCCAGCAGTTTTAAGGCCTCGGGTCTCGAGCAGTACTTC
.	.	TRBV6-5	TRBJ2-1	CASSYEWGGKNEQFF	TGTGCCAGCAGTTACGAGTGGGGCGGGAAGAATGAGCAGTTCTTC
TRBD2	.	TRBV11-2	TRBJ2-2	CASSLSGGNFGELFF	TGTGCCAGCAGCCTTAGCGGGGGGAACTTCGGGGAGCTGTTTTTT
.	.	TRBV19	TRBJ1-5	CASSISANQPQHF	TGTGCCAGTAGTATAAGCGCCAATCAGCCCCAGCATTTT
.	.	TRBV12-5	TRBJ2-5	CASGFGELEETQYF	TGTGCTAGTGGTTTCGGGGAGCTGGAAGAGACCCAGTACTTC
.	.	TRBV7-2	TRBJ2-5	CASTTTSQETQYF	TGTGCCAGCACCACGACTAGCCAAGAGACCCAGTACTTC
.	.	TRBV3-1/TRBV3-2	TRBJ1-5	CASSQEGGRGNQPQHF	TGTGCCAGCAGCCAAGAGGGGGGGCGAGGCAATCAGCCCCAGCATTTT
TRBD2	once	TRBV18	TRBJ2-1	CASSRGTSGLNEQFF	TGTGCCAGCTCCCGCGGGACTAGCGGGCTCAATGAGCAGTTCTTC
TRBD2	.	TRBV6-5	TRBJ2-2	CASRPSGGRTGELFF	TGTGCCAGCAGACCTAGCGGGGGGCGTACCGGGGAGCTGTTTTTT
TRBD2	.	TRBV7-2	TRBJ2-3	CASSPGIAGGSTDTQYF	TGTGCCAGCAGCCCCGGAATAGCGGGGGGGTCCACAGATACGCAGTATTTT
TRBD1	.	TRBV10-3	TRBJ2-3	CAISFRDRGTDTQYF	TGTGCCATCAGTTTCCGGGACAGGGGTACAGATACGCAGTATTTT
.	.	TRBV25-1	TRBJ1-3	CASSDARGSGNTIYF	TGTGCCAGCAGTGATGCAAGGGGGAGCGGAAACACCATATATTTT